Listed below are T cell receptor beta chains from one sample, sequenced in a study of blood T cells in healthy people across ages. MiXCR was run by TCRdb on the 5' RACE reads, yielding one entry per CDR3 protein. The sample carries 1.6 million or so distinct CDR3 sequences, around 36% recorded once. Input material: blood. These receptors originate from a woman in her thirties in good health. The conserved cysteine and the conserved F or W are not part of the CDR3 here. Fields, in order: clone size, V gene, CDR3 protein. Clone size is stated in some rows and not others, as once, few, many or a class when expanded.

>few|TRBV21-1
ASSKAGTASYEQY
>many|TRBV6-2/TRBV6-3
ASTRDSPRY
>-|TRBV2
ASSEFPGQGGGYT
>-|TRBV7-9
ASKTSGANTGELF
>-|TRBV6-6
ASSYSTPGKSEAF
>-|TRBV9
ASNSLYNEQF
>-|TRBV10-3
AISLEDRGSQY
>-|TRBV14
ASSLYRTGGTETQY
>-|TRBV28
ASSFLGRGQGPALEVLDTQY
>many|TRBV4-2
ASSPRGDNEQF
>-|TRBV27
ASTRGTSNEQF
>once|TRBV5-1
ASSLMDGTGELF
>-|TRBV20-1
SARRTSGGDEQF
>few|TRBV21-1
ASSTLGQGPPLRQPQH
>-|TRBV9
ASSASAIRSYEQY
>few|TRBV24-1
ATSETGASTDTQY
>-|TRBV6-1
ASSIRGTGVYEQY
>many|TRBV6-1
ASSDSGGSYEQY
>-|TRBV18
ASSPRVSGSEKLF
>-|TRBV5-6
ASSLRQVLSGANVLT
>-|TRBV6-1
ASHIASGANVLT
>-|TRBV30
ARGGTGRNEQF
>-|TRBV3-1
ASSQGDETQY
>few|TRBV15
ATSRDASGGAADTQY
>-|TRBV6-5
ASSPEVPYNEQF